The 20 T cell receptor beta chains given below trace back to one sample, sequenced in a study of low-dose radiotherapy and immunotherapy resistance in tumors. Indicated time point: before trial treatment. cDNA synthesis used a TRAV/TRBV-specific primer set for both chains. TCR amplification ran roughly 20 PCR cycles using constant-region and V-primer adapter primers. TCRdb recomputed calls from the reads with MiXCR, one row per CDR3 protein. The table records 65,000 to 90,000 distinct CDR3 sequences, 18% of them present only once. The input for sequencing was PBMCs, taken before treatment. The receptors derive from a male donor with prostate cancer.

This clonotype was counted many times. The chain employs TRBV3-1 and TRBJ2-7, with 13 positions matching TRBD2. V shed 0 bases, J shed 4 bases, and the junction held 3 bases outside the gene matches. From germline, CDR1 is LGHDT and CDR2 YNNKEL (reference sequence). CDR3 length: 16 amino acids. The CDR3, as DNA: TGTGCCAGCAGCCAAGACACGGGACTAGCGGGATACGAGCAGTACTTC. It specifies CASSQDTGLAGYEQYF.

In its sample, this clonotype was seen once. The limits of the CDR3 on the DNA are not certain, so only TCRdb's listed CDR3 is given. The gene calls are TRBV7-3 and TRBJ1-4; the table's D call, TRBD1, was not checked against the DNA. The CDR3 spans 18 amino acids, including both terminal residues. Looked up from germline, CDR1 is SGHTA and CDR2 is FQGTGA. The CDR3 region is CASSWGQEKATILKNCFF.

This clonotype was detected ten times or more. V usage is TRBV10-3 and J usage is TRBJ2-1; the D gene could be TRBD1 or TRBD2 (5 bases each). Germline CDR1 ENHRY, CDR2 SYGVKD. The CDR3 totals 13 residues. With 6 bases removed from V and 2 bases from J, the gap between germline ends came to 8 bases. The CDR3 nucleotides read TGTGCCATCAGGGGGGACGCCTACAATGAGCAGTTCTTC. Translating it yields CAIRGDAYNEQFF.

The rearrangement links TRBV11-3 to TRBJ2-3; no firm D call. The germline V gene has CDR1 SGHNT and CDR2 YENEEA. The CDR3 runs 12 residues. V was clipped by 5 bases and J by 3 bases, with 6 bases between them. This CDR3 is CASSRVTDTQYF. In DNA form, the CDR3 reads TGTGCCAGCAGCCGAGTAACAGATACGCAGTATTTT.

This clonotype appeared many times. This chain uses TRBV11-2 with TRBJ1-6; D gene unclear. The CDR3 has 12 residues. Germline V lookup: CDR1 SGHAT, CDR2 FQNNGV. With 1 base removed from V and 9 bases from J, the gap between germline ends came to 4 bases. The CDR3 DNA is TGTGCCAGCAGCTTAGGCACTTCACCCCTCCACTTT. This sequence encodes CASSLGTSPLHF.

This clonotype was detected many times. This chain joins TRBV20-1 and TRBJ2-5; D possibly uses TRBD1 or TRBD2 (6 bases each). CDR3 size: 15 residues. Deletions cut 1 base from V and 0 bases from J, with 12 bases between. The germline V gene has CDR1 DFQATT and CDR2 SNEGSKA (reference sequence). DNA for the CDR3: TGCAGTGCTAGAGTAACGGGGGCGAACCAAGAGACCCAGTACTTC. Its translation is CSARVTGANQETQYF.

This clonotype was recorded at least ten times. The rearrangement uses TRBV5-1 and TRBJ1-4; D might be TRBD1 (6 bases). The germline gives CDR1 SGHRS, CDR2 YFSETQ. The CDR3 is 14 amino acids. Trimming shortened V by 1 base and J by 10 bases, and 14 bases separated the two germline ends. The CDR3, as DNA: TGCGCCAGCAGCTTGCTGGCAGGGGAGGGAAAACTGTTTTTT. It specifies CASSLLAGEGKLFF.

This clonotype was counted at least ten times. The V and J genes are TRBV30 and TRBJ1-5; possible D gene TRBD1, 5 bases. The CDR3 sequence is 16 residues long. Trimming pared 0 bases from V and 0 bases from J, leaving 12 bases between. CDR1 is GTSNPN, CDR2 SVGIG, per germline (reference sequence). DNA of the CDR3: TGTGCCTGGAGTGTCGCAGGGTATGATAGCAATCAGCCCCAGCATTTT. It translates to CAWSVAGYDSNQPQHF. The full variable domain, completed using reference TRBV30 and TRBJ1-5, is SQTIHQWPATLVQPVGSPLSLECTVEGTSNPNLYWYRQAAGRGLQLLFYSVGIGQISSEVPQNLSASRPQDRQFILSSKKLLLSDSGFYLCAWSVAGYDSNQPQHFGDGTRLSIL.

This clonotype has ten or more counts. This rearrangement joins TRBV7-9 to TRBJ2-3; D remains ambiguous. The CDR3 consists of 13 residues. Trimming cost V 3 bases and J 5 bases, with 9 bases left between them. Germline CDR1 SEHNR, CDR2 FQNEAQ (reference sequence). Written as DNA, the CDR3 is TGTGCCAGCAGCTTCCCAGTGAAAGATACGCAGTATTTT. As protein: CASSFPVKDTQYF.

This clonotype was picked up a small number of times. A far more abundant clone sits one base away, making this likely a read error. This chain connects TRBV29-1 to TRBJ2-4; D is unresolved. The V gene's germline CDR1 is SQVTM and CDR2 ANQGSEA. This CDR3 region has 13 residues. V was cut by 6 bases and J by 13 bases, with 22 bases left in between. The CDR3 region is CSVSRTHGNEQYF. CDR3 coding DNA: TGCAGCGTGTCACGGACCCACGGCAATGAGCAGTACTTC.

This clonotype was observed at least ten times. Here the CDR3 reads CASSQEGLSYEQYF. CDR3 coding DNA: TGCGCCAGCAGCCAGGAGGGACTTTCCTACGAGCAGTACTTC. V and J are TRBV4-1 and TRBJ2-7; D perhaps matches TRBD2 (6 bases). With 3 bases removed from V and 1 base from J, the gap between germline ends came to 10 bases. CDR1 MGHRA and CDR2 YSYEKL come from the germline V gene. The CDR3 is made up of 14 amino acids.

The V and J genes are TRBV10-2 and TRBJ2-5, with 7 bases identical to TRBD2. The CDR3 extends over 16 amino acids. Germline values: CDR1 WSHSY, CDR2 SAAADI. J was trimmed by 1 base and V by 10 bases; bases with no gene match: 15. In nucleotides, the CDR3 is TGCGCCACCAGAAGCGTCAGCGGGGTGCCCCAAGAGACCCAGTACTTC. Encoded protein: CATRSVSGVPQETQYF.

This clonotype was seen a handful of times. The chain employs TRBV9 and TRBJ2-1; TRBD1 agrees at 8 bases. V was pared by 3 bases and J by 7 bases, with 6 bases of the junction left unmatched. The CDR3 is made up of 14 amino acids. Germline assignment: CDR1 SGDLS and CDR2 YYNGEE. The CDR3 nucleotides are TGTGCCAGCAGCGCCCAGGGGGCGAGAAATGAGCAGTTCTTC. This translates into CASSAQGARNEQFF.

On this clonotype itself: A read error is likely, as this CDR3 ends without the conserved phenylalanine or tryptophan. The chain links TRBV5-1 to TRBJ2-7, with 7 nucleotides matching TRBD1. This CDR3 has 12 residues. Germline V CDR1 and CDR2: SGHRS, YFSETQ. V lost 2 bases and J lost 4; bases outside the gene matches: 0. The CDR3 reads CASSLQGYEQYS. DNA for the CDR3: TGCGCCAGCAGCTTACAGGGGTACGAGCAGTACTCC.

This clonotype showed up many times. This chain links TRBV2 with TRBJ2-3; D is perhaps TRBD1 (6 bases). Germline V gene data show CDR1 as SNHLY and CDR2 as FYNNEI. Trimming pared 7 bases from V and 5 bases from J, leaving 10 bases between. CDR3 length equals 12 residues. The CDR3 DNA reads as TGTGCCAGCAAGGGGGTGGGAGATACGCAGTATTTT. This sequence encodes CASKGVGDTQYF.

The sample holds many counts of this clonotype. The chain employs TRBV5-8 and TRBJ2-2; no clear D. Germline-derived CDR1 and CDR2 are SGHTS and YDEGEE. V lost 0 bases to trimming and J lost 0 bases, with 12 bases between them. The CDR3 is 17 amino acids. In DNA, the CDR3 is TGTGCCAGCAGCTTGGTTGGGTACGGGTCGAACACCGGGGAGCTGTTTTTT. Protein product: CASSLVGYGSNTGELFF.

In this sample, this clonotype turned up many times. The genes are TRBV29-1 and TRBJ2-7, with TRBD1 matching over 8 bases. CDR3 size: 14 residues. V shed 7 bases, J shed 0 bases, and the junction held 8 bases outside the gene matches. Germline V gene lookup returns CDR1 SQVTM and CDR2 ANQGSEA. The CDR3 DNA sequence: TGCAGCGCAGGGGGCGGACAGGGCTCCTACGAGCAGTACTTC. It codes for CSAGGGQGSYEQYF.

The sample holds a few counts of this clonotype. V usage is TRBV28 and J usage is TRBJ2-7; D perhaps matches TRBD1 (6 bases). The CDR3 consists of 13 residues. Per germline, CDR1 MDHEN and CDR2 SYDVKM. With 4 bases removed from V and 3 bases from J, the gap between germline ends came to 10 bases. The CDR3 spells CASSYGQSYEQYF. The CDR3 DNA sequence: TGTGCCAGCAGTTACGGACAGAGCTACGAGCAGTACTTC.

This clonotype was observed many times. CDR3 loop: CSAQNRLGNIQYF. The CDR3 nucleotides read TGCAGTGCTCAGAACAGACTCGGGAACATTCAGTACTTC. This sequence joins TRBV20-1 and TRBJ2-4, with D hard to call. The CDR3 has 13 residues. Trimming removed 5 bases from V and 7 bases from J, with 15 bases in between. Germline-derived CDR1 and CDR2 are DFQATT and SNEGSKA (reference sequence).

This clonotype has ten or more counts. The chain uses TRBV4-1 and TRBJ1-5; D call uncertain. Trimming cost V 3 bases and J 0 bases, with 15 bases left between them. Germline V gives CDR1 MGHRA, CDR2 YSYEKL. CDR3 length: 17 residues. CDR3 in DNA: TGCGCCAGCAGCCAGGCCCCGGGGTTGGTTAGCAATCAGCCCCAGCATTTT. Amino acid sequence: CASSQAPGLVSNQPQHF.